This T cell receptor beta chain was captured by sequencing in a study of blood T cell repertoires in COVID-19 (TCRdb year 2020). About the investigation overall: The collaborator samples originated in the United States, Italy and Spain and spanned the acute and convalescent phases of COVID-19. Where available, HLA class I and class II types were taken from metadata supplied by the sample provider and were not determined by assay-based typing. The repertoires were released in a freely available public database intended as a resource for research on the immune response to SARS-CoV-2. Nearly every sample came with metadata listing a de-identified subject ID, COVID-19 status, age in years and sex. Deeply sampled blood TCRbeta repertoires from subjects exposed to, actively infected with, or recovered from COVID-19 were included in the dataset. The material from the prospective study consisted of cDNA or gDNA derived from T cells, B-cell-depleted T cells, or PBMCs. Samples were obtained from the ongoing ImmuneRACE study (first 160 participants) and from 1,254 subjects provided by 6 global collaborators.

TCRbeta CDR3 regions were amplified from genomic DNA using the immunoSEQ Assay, a bias-controlled multiplex PCR. The paper's data handling went like this. The number of nucleated cells in each sample was estimated by amplification of reference gene primers within the assay. Sequence reads were collapsed and filtered to measure the absolute abundance of every unique TCRbeta CDR3 rearrangement. For each sample, productive Simpson clonality was calculated by taking the square root of Simpson's diversity index across productive rearrangements. The clones in this table, taken by TCRdb from immuneACCESS, are in-frame only. Not every clone is retained; where verified, under half of the shortfall comes from an unresolved V gene, and the cause of the rest is unknown. D and trimming come from the DNA, and the V and J calls and clone size come from that table. Recorded for this sample are about 130,000 clones; about 85% of them occurred a single time. The ten largest account for approximately 12% of the sample.

Each collaborating institution followed its own protocols to collect whole blood in K2EDTA tubes. For TCRbeta analysis, collaborators shipped samples in one of three forms: frozen whole blood, isolated PBMCs, or DNA extracted from either of those sample types. From the cysteine through the phenylalanine, the CDR3 covers 16 amino acids. Only the CDR3 DNA is retained, 48 bases long and in frame from the first base. CDR1 SGHRS and CDR2 YFSETQ were looked up in the germline V gene. The germline V end is reduced by 4 bases and the J end by 6 bases; junction bases left unmatched: 13. This clone is a singleton in its sample. The specificity of this receptor is unknown. Per-base quality was not reported, and no clone a single base away is much larger than it. Here is what the overall study found, with its caveats: The quantity of clinical and demographic metadata differed by source and by participant and was supplied without curation.

This clonotype originated in a man aged 55 to 70 with acute or convalescent COVID-19. The chain is made from TRBV5-1 and TRBJ1-1; 9 bases in the middle match TRBD1. The sample taken for sequencing was peripheral blood. The CDR3 region has the sequence CASSDSGTGFSAEAFF. The nucleotide sequence reads as follows: TGCGCCAGCAGCGATTCCGGGACAGGGTTCAGCGCTGAAGCTTTCTTT.